The clone carrying this T cell receptor beta chain was counted only a few times. For the second PCR, which ran for about 6 to 11 cycles, a sample-barcoded 5' primer and a J-beta primer mix were used. TCRdb re-analysed the 5' RACE reads in MiXCR, keeping a single row per CDR3 protein. The sample lists just under 750,000 distinct CDR3 sequences, 20% to 25% occurring once. This record belongs to a study of blood T cells in healthy people across ages. V lost 5 bases to trimming and J lost 3 bases; unmatched junction nucleotides: 14. The CDR3 spans 17 residues. Germline assignment: CDR1 SEHNR and CDR2 FQNEAQ (reference sequence).

This rearrangement joins TRBV7-9 to TRBJ2-3, with 7 bases that match TRBD2. The sequenced sample consisted of blood. This receptor was obtained from a man aged 65 to 85 in good health. CDR3 bases: TGTGCCAGCAGCGACCCTAGGGGCGGGGGAGAGACAGATACGCAGTATTTT. This codes for CASSDPRGGGETDTQYF.